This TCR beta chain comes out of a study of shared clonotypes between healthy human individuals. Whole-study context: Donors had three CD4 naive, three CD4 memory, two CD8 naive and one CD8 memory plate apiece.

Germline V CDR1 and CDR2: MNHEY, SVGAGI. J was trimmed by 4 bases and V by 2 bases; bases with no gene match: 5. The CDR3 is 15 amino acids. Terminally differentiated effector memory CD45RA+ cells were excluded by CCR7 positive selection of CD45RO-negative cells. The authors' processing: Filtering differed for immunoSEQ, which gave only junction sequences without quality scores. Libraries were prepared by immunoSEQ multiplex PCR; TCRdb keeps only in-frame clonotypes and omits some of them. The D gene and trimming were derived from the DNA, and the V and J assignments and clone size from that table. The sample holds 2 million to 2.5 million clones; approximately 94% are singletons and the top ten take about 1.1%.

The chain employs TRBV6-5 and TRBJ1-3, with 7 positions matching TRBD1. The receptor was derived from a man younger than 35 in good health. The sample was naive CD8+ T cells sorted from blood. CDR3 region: CASSYEGARGNTIYF. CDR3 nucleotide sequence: TGTGCCAGCAGTTACGAGGGGGCGCGGGGAAACACCATATATTTT.